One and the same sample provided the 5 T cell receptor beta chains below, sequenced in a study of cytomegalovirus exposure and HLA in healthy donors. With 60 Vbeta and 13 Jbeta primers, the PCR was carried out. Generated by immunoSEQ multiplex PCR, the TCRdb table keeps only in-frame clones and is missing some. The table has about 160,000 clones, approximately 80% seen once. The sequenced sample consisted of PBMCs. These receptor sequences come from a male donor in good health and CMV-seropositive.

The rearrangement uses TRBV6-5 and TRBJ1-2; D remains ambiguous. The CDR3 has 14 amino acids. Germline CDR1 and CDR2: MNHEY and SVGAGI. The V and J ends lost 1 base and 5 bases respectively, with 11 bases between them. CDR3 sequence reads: CASSYFAVGYGYTF. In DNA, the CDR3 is TGTGCCAGCAGTTACTTTGCTGTCGGGTATGGCTACACCTTC.

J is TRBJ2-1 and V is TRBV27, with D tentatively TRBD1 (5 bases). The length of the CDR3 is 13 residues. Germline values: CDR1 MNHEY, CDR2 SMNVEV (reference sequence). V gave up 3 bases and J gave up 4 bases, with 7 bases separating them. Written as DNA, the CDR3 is TGTGCCAGCAGTTTGACAGAGTACAATGAGCAGTTCTTC. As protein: CASSLTEYNEQFF.

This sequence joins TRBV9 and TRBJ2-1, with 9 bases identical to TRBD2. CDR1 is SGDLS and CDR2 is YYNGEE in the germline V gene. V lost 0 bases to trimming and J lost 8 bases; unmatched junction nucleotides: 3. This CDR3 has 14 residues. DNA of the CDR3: TGTGCCAGCAGCGTAGCAGTAGCGGGAGATGAGCAGTTCTTC. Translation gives CASSVAVAGDEQFF.

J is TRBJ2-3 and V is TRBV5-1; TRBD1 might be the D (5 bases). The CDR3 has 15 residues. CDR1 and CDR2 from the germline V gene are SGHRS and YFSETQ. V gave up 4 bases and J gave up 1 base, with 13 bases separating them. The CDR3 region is CASSADSSRTDTQYF. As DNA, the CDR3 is TGCGCCAGCAGCGCAGACAGCTCTCGCACAGATACGCAGTATTTT.

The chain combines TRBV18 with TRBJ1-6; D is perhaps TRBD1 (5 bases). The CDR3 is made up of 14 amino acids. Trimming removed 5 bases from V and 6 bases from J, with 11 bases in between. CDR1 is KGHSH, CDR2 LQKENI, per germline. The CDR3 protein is CASSSGEGNSPLHF. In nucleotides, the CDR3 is TGTGCCAGCTCATCGGGGGAAGGTAATTCACCCCTCCACTTT.